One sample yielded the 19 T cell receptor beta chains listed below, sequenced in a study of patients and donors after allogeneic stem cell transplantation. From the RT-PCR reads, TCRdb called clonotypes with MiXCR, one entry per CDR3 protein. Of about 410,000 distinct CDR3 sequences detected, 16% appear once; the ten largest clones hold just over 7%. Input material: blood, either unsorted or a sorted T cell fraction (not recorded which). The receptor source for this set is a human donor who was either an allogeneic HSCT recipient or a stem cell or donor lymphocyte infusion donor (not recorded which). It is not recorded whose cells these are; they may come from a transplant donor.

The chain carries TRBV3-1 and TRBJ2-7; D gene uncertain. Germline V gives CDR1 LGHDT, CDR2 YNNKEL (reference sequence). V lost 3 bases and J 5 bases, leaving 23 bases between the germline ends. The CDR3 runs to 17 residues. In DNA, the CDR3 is TGTGCCAGCAGCCATCAAAGTGTACCGCTAAAGACCGACGAGCAGTACTTC. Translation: CASSHQSVPLKTDEQYF.

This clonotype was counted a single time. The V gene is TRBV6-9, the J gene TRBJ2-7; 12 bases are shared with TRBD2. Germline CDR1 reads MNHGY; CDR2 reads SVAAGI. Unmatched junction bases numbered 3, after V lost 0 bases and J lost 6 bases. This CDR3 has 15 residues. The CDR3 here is CASSYSASGRGEQYF. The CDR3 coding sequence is TGTGCCAGCAGTTATTCGGCTAGCGGGAGGGGCGAGCAGTACTTC.

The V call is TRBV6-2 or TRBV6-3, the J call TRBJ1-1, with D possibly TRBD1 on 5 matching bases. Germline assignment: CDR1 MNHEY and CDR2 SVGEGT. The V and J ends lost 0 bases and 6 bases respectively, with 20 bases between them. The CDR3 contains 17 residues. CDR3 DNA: TGTGCCAGCAGTTACTCGATTACTTTCTCCAGGGTGGCTGAAGCTTTCTTT. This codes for CASSYSITFSRVAEAFF.

CDR3 sequence: CASSTPTGASYEQYF. The CDR3 region has the DNA TGTGCCAGCAGTACTCCGACAGGGGCTTCCTACGAGCAGTACTTC. The genes are TRBV27 and TRBJ2-7, with 8 positions matching TRBD1. Germline V gene lookup returns CDR1 MNHEY and CDR2 SMNVEV (reference sequence). Trimming at V came to 5 bases and at J to 1 base, leaving 7 bases not matched to a gene. This CDR3 is built from 15 residues.

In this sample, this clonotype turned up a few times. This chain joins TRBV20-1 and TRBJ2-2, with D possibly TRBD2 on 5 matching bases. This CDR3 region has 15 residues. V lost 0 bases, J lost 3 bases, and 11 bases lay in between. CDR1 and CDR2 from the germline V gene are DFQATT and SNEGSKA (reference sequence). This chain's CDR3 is CSAREKGLYTGELFF. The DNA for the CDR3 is TGCAGTGCTAGAGAGAAAGGACTTTACACCGGGGAGCTGTTTTTT.

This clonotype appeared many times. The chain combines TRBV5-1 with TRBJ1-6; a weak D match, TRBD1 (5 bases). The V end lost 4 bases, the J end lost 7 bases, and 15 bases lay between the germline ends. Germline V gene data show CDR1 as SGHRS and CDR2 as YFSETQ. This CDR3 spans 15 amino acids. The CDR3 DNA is TGCGCCAGCAGCAGGGAGGACGGGACCAATTCACCCCTCCACTTT. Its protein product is CASSREDGTNSPLHF.

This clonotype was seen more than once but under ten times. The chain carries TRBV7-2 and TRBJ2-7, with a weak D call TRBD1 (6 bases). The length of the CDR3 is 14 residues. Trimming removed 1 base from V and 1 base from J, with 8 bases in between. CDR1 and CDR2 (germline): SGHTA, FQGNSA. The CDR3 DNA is TGTGCCAGCAGCTTAGGGACAGTTTCCTACGAGCAGTACTTC. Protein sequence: CASSLGTVSYEQYF.

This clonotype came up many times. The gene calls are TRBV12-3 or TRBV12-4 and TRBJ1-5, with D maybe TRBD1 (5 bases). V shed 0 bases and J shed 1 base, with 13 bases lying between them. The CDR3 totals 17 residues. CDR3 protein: CASSLAAGRVSNQPQHF. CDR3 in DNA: TGTGCCAGCAGTTTAGCCGCGGGCAGGGTGAGCAATCAGCCCCAGCATTTT.

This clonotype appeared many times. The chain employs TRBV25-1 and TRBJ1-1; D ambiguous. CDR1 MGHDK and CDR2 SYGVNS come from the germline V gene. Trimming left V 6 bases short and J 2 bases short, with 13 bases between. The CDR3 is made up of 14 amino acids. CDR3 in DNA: TGTGCCAGCAGGGGGTTTACAAGCAACACTGAAGCTTTCTTT. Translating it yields CASRGFTSNTEAFF.

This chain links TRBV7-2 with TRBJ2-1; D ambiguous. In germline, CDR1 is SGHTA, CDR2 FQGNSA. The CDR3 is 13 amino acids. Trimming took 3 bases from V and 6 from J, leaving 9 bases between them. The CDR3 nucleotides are TGTGCCAGCAGCTTCTTATGGGGCAATGAGCAGTTCTTC. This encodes CASSFLWGNEQFF. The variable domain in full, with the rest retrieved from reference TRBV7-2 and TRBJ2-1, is GAGVSQSPSNKVTEKGKDVELRCDPISGHTALYWYRQSLGQGLEFLIYFQGNSAPDKSGLPSDRFSAERTGGSVSTLTIQRTQQEDSAVYLCASSFLWGNEQFFGPGTRLTVL.

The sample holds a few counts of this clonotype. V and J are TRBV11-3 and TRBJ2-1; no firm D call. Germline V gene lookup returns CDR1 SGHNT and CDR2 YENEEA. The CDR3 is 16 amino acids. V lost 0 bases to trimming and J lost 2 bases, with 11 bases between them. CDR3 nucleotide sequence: TGTGCCAGCAGCTTAGATCGAGGTCTCGCCTACAATGAGCAGTTCTTC. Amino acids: CASSLDRGLAYNEQFF.

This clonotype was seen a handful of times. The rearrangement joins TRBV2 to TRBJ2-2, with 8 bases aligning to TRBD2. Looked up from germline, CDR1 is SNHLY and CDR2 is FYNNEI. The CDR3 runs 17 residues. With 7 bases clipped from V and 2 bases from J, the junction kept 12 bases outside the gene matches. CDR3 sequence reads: CASKGLQRGPNTGELFF. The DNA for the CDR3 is TGTGCCAGCAAGGGCCTCCAGCGGGGGCCTAACACCGGGGAGCTGTTTTTT.

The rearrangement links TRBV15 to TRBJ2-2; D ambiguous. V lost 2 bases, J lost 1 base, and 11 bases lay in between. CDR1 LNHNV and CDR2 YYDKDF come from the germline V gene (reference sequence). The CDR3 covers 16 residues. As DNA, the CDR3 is TGTGCCACCAGCAGACCCGCCGGGCTGAACACCGGGGAGCTGTTTTTT. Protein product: CATSRPAGLNTGELFF.

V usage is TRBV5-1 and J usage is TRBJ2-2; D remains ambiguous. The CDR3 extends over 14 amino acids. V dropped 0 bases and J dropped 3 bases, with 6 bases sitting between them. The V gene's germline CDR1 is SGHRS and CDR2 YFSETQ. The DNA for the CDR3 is TGCGCCAGCAGCTTGGCTTGGGACACCGGGGAGCTGTTTTTT. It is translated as CASSLAWDTGELFF.

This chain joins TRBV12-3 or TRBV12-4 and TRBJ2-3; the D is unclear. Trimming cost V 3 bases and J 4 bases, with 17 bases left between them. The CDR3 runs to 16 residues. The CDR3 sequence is CASSFTGQRRADTQYF. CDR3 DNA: TGTGCCAGCAGTTTTACGGGCCAACGCCGCGCAGATACGCAGTATTTT.

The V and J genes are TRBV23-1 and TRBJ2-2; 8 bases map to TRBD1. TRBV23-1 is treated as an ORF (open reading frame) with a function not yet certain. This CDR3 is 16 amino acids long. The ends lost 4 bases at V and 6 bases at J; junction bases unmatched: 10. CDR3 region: CASSPAGTGDPGELFF. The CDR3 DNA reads TGCGCCAGCAGTCCCGCCGGGACAGGAGACCCCGGGGAGCTGTTTTTT.

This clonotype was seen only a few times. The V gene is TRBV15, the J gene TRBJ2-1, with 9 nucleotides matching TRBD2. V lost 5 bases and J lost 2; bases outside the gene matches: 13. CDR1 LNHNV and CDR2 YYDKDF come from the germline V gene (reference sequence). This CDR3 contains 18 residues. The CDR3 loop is CATSVGLAFRNAYNEQFF. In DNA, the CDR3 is TGTGCCACCAGCGTGGGACTAGCATTCAGAAACGCCTACAATGAGCAGTTCTTC.

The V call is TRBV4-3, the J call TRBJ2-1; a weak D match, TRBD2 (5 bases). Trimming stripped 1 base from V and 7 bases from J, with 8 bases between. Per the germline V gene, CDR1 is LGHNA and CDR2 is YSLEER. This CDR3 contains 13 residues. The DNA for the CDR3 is TGCGCCAGCAGCCAAGTGGGCGGGAATGAGCAGTTCTTC. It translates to CASSQVGGNEQFF.

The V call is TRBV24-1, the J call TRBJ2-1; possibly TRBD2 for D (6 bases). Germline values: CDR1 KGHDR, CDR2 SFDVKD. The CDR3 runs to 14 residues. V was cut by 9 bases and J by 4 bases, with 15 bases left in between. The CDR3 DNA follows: TGTGCCACCGGAGTAGGGGCGGGGTACAATGAGCAGTTCTTC. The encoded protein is CATGVGAGYNEQFF.